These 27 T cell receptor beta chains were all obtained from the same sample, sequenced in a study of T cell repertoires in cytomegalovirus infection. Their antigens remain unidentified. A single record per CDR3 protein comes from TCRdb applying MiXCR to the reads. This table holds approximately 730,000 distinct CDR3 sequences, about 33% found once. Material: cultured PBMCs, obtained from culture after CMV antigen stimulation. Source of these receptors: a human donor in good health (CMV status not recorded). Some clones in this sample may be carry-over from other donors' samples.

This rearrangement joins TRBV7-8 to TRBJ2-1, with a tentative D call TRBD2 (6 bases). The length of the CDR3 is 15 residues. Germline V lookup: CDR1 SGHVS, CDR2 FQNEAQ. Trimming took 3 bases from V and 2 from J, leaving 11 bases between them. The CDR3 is CASSFGSGPYNEQFF. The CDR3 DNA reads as TGTGCCAGCAGCTTCGGGAGCGGGCCCTACAATGAGCAGTTCTTC.

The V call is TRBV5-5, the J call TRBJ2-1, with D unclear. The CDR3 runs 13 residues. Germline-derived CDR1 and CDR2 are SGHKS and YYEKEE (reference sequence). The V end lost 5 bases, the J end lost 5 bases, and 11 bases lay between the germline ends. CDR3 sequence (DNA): TGTGCCAGCAGGCCTACCCCAGACAATGAGCAGTTCTTC. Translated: CASRPTPDNEQFF.

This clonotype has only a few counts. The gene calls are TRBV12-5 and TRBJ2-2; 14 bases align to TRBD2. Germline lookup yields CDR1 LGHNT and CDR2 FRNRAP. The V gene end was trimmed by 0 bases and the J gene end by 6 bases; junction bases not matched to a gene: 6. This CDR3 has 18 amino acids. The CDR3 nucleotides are TGTGCTAGTGGTTTGGTACCGGGACTAGCGGGAGTGTCCGGGGAGCTGTTTTTT. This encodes CASGLVPGLAGVSGELFF. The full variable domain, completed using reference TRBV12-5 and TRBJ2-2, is DARVTQTPRHKVTEMGQEVTMRCQPILGHNTVFWYRQTMMQGLELLAYFRNRAPLDDSGMPKDRFSAEMPDATLATLKIQPSEPRDSAVYFCASGLVPGLAGVSGELFFGEGSRLTVL.

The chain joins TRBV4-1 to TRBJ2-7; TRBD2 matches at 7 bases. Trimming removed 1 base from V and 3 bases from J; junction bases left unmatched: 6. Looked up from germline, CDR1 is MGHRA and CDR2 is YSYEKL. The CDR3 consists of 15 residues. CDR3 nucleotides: TGCGCCAGCAGCCAAGGGGCGACTAGCAGCTACGAGCAGTACTTC. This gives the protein CASSQGATSSYEQYF.

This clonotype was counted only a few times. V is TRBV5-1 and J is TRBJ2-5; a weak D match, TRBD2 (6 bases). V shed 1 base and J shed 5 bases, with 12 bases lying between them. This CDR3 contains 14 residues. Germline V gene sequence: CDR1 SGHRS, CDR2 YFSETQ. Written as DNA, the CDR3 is TGCGCCAGCAGCTTGTGGCCGGGAGAGGAGACCCAGTACTTC. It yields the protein CASSLWPGEETQYF. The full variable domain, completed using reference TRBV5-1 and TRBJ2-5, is KAGVTQTPRYLIKTRGQQVTLSCSPISGHRSVSWYQQTPGQGLQFLFEYFSETQRNKGNFPGRFSGRQFSNSRSEMNVSTLELGDSALYLCASSLWPGEETQYFGPGTRLLVL.

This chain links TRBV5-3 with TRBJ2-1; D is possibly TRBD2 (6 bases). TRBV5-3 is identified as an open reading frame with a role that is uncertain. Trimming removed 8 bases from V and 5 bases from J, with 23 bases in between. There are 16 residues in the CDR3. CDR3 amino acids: CASSLPGGERDNEQFF. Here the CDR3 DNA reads TGTGCCAGCAGCCTCCCAGGCGGGGAGAGGGACAATGAGCAGTTCTTC.

The CDR3 reads CASGDGTEAFF. The CDR3 bases are TGTGCTAGTGGTGATGGGACTGAAGCTTTCTTT. The chain couples TRBV12-5 to TRBJ1-1; D gene ambiguous. V was shortened by 5 bases and J by 5 bases, with 6 bases between the two germline ends. In germline, CDR1 is LGHNT, CDR2 FRNRAP. The CDR3 loop spans 11 amino acids.

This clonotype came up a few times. CDR3 nucleotides: TGTGCTAGTGGTTTGGACGAGACAGGAATCATGAACACTGAAGCTTTCTTT. As protein: CASGLDETGIMNTEAFF. The chain employs TRBV12-5 and TRBJ1-1; D is perhaps TRBD1 (6 bases). Germline CDR1 reads LGHNT; CDR2 reads FRNRAP. V shed 1 base and J shed 0 bases, with 15 bases lying between them. The CDR3 totals 17 residues.

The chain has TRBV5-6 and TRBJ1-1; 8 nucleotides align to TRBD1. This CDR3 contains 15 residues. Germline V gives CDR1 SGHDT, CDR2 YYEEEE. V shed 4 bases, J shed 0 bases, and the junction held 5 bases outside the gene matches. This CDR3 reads CASSPDRVLNTEAFF. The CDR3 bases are TGTGCCAGCAGCCCGGACAGGGTACTGAACACTGAAGCTTTCTTT.

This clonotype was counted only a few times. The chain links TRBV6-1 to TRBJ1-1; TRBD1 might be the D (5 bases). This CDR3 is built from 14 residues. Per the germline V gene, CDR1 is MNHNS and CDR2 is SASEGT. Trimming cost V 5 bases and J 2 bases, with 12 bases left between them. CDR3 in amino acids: CASSSRTPNTEAFF. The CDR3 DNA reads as TGTGCCAGCAGTTCACGGACACCTAACACTGAAGCTTTCTTT.

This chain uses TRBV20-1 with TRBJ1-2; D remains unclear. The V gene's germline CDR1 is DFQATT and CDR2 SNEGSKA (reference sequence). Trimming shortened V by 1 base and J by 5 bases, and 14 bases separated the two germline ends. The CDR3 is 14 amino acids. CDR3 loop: CSARAPLPRYGYTF. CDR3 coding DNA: TGCAGTGCTAGAGCCCCCCTCCCTCGTTATGGCTACACCTTC.

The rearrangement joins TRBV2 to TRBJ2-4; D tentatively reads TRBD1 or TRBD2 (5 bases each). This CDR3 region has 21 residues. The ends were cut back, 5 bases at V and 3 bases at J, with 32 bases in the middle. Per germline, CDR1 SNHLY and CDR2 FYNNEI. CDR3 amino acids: CASSPPESFRGAPPDKNIQYF. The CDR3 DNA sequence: TGTGCCAGCAGTCCCCCTGAGAGTTTTCGAGGGGCCCCCCCAGACAAAAACATTCAGTACTTC. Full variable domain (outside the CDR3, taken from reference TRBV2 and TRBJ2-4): EPEVTQTPSHQVTQMGQEVILRCVPISNHLYFYWYRQILGQKVEFLVSFYNNEISEKSEIFDDQFSVERPDGSNFTLKIRSTKLEDSAMYFCASSPPESFRGAPPDKNIQYFGAGTRLSVL.

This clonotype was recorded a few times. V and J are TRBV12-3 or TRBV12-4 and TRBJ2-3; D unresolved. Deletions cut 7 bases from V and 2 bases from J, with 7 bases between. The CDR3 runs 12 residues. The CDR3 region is CASTYHTDTQYF. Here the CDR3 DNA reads TGTGCCAGCACTTACCACACAGATACGCAGTATTTT.

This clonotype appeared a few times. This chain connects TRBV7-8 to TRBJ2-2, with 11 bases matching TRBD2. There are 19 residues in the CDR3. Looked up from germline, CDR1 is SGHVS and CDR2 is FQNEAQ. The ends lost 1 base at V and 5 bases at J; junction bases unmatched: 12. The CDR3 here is CASSLVLNPSGRRTGELFF. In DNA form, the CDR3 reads TGTGCCAGCAGCTTAGTCCTCAATCCTAGCGGGAGGCGGACCGGGGAGCTGTTTTTT. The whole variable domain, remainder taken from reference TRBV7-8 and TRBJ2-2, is GAGVSQSPRYKVAKRGQDVALRCDPISGHVSLFWYQQALGQGPEFLTYFQNEAQLDKSGLPSDRFFAERPEGSVSTLKIQRTQQEDSAVYLCASSLVLNPSGRRTGELFFGEGSRLTVL.

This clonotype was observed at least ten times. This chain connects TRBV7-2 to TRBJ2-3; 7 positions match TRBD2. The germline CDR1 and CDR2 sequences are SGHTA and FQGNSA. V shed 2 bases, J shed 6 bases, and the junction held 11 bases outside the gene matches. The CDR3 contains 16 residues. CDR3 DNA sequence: TGTGCCAGCAGCTTAAGTGGAGCGGGGATAGGTGATACGCAGTATTTT. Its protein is CASSLSGAGIGDTQYF.

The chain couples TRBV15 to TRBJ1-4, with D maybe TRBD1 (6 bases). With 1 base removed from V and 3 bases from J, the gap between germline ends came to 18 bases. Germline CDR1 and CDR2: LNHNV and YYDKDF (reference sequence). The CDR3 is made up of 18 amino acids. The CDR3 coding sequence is TGTGCCACCAGCAGAGGGGGAGGGGGTTTTGCGGCTAATGAAAAACTGTTTTTT. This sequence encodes CATSRGGGGFAANEKLFF.

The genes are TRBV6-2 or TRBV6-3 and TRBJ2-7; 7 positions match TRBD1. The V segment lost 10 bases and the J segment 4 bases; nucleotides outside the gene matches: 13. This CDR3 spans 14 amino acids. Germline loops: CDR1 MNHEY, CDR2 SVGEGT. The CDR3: CATLPRQGHYEQYF. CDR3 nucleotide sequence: TGTGCCACCCTACCCCGACAGGGCCATTACGAGCAGTACTTC.

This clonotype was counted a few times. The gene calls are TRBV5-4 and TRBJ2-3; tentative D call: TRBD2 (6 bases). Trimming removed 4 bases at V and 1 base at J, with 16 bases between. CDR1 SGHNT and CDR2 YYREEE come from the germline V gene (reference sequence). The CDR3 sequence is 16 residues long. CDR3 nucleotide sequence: TGTGCCAGCAGCGACATAGCGGAGGTCGGCACAGATACGCAGTATTTT. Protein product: CASSDIAEVGTDTQYF.

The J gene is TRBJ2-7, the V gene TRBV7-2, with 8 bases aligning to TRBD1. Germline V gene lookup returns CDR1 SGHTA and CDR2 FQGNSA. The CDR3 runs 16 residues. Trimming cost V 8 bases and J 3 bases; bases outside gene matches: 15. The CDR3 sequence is CASAPAWGTGSYEQYF. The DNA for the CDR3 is TGTGCCAGCGCTCCGGCGTGGGGGACAGGCAGCTACGAGCAGTACTTC.

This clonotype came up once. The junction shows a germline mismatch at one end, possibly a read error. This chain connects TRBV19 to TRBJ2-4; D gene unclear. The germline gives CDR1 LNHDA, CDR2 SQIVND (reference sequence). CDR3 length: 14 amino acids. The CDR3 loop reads CASSPDIFWTRVLF. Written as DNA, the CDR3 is TGTGCCAGTAGCCCCGACATCTTTTGGACCCGAGTCCTCTTC. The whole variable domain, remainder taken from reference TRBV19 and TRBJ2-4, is DGGITQSPKYLFRKEGQNVTLSCEQNLNHDAMYWYRQDPGQGLRLIYYSQIVNDFQKGDIAEGYSVSREKKESFPLTVTSAQKNPTAFYLCASSPDIFWTRVLFGAGTRLSVL.

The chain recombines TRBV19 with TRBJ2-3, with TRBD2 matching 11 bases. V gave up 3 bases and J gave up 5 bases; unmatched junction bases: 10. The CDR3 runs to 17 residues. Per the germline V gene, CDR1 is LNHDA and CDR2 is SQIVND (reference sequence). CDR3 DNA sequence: TGTGCCAGTAGTATGGGACTAGCGGCCTGGCGTGGAGATACGCAGTATTTT. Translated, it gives CASSMGLAAWRGDTQYF. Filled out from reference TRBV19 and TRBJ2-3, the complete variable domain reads DGGITQSPKYLFRKEGQNVTLSCEQNLNHDAMYWYRQDPGQGLRLIYYSQIVNDFQKGDIAEGYSVSREKKESFPLTVTSAQKNPTAFYLCASSMGLAAWRGDTQYFGPGTRLTVL.

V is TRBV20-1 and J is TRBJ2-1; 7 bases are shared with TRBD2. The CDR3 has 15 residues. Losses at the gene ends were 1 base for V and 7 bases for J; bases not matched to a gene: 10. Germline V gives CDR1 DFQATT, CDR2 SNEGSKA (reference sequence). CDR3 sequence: CSARGSAGVGNEQFF. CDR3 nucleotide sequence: TGCAGTGCTAGAGGGTCTGCGGGAGTTGGTAATGAGCAGTTCTTC.

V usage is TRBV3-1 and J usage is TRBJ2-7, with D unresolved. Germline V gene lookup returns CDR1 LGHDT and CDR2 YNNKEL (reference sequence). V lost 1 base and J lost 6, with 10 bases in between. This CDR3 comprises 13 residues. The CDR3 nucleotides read TGTGCCAGCAGCCAAGGCAAGAGTTTCGAGCAGTACTTC. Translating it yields CASSQGKSFEQYF.

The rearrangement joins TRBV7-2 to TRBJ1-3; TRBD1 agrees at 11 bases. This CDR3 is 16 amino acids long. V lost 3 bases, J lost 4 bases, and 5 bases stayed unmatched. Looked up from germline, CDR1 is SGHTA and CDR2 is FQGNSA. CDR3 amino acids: CASSFLGQGAGNTIYF. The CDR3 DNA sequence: TGTGCCAGCAGCTTCCTTGGACAGGGGGCGGGAAACACCATATATTTT.

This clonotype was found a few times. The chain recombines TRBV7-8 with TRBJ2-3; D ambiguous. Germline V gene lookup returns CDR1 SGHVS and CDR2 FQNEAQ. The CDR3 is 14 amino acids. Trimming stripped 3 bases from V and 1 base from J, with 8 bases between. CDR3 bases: TGTGCCAGCAGCTTTAGTTTCGGCACAGATACGCAGTATTTT. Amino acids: CASSFSFGTDTQYF. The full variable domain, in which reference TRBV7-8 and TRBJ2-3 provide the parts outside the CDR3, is GAGVSQSPRYKVAKRGQDVALRCDPISGHVSLFWYQQALGQGPEFLTYFQNEAQLDKSGLPSDRFFAERPEGSVSTLKIQRTQQEDSAVYLCASSFSFGTDTQYFGPGTRLTVL.

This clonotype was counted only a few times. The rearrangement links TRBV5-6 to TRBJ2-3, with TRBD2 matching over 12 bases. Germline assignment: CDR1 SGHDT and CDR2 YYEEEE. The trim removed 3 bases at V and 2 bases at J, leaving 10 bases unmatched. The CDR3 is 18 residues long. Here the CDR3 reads CASSWRLAGARDTDTQYF. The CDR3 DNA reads TGTGCCAGCAGCTGGAGACTAGCGGGAGCTAGGGACACAGATACGCAGTATTTT.

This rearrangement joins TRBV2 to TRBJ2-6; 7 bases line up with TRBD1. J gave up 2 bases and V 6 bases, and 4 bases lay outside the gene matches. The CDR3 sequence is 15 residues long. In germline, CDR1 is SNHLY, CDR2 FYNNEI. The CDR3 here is CASRFTGAGANVLTF. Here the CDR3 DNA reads TGTGCCAGCAGATTTACAGGGGCTGGGGCCAACGTCCTGACTTTC.